One and the same sample provided the 11 T cell receptor beta chains below, sequenced in a study of shared clonotypes between healthy human individuals. Measured with immunoSEQ multiplex PCR; TCRdb has only the in-frame clones, and not every one. Among under 550,000 clones listed, 90% to 97% were seen once. Input material: naive CD4+ T cells sorted from blood. This sample's subset: CD45RA+ positively selected. These receptors were collected from a woman in her twenties or thirties in good health.

The V gene is TRBV5-5, the J gene TRBJ2-7, with TRBD1 identical over 9 bases. The V and J ends lost 2 bases and 1 base, in that order; junction bases with no gene match: 7. This CDR3 comprises 16 residues. Germline loops: CDR1 SGHKS, CDR2 YYEKEE (reference sequence). CDR3 residues: CASSFRTGTGSYEQYF. The CDR3 DNA follows: TGTGCCAGCAGCTTCCGTACCGGGACAGGGTCCTACGAGCAGTACTTC.

The J gene is TRBJ2-5, the V gene TRBV7-6; weak D call: TRBD2 (6 bases). Gene TRBJ2-7 matches the end of the DNA better, so the J call may be wrong. CDR3 length: 15 amino acids. Germline CDR1 is SGHVS and CDR2 is FNYEAQ. The CDR3 nucleotides read TGTGCCAGCAGCCCCCGCCCGCGGGGCCGCTACGAGCAGTACTTC. Translated, it gives CASSPRPRGRYEQYF.

The chain couples TRBV19 to TRBJ1-2, with 8 bases fitting TRBD1. The trim removed 4 bases at V and 7 bases at J, leaving 5 bases unmatched. Per germline, CDR1 LNHDA and CDR2 SQIVND (reference sequence). The CDR3 spans 13 residues. This CDR3 reads CASSNQGASGYTF. CDR3 sequence (DNA): TGTGCCAGTAGTAATCAGGGGGCGAGTGGCTACACCTTC.

The chain combines TRBV27 with TRBJ2-7, with 8 bases aligning to TRBD1. Losses at the gene ends were 5 bases for V and 3 bases for J; bases not matched to a gene: 9. CDR1 and CDR2 (germline): MNHEY, SMNVEV (reference sequence). The CDR3 runs 15 residues. The CDR3 region has the DNA TGTGCCAGCAGTCCGAGGACAGGGTCCCGCTACGAGCAGTACTTC. Translated: CASSPRTGSRYEQYF.

The chain recombines TRBV5-1 with TRBJ2-7, with a possible D match to TRBD2 (6 bases). This CDR3 is built from 14 residues. Trimming took 4 bases from V and 1 from J, leaving 12 bases between them. CDR1 is SGHRS and CDR2 is YFSETQ in the germline V gene. The CDR3 is CASSPGGKSYEQYF. CDR3 in DNA: TGCGCCAGCAGCCCCGGCGGGAAATCCTACGAGCAGTACTTC.

J is TRBJ2-5 and V is TRBV2, with 10 bases lining up with TRBD2. Germline loops: CDR1 SNHLY, CDR2 FYNNEI. The CDR3 contains 16 residues. After removal of 3 bases from V and 2 bases from J, the junction contained 6 bases not matched to a gene. For the CDR3, the DNA is TGTGCCAGCAGTGACGTGACTAGCGGGCCTCAAGAGACCCAGTACTTC. This sequence encodes CASSDVTSGPQETQYF.

Only one count was recorded for this clone. V gene TRBV6-4 combines with J gene TRBJ2-5, with D perhaps TRBD1 (6 bases). This CDR3 is built from 15 residues. Germline loops: CDR1 MRHNA, CDR2 SNTAGT. Trimming took off 5 bases at V and 1 base at J, with 14 bases between the two ends. The CDR3: CASSWTADSQETQYF. The CDR3 DNA reads as TGTGCCAGCAGTTGGACCGCGGACAGCCAAGAGACCCAGTACTTC.

The chain has TRBV6-6 and TRBJ1-1, with D unresolved. Germline CDR1 reads MNHNY; CDR2 reads SVGAGI (reference sequence). With 4 bases removed from V and 4 bases from J, the gap between germline ends came to 16 bases. The CDR3 is 15 residues long. The CDR3 protein is CASSSSHSGSTEAFF. In nucleotides, the CDR3 is TGTGCCAGCAGTTCGTCACACTCGGGGAGCACTGAAGCTTTCTTT.

In its sample, this clone was seen once. CDR3: CASSHGLAGERYNEQFF. The CDR3 nucleotides are TGTGCCAGCAGCCACGGACTAGCGGGAGAAAGGTACAATGAGCAGTTCTTC. V is TRBV9 and J is TRBJ2-1, with 13 bases lining up with TRBD2. Germline V gene sequence: CDR1 SGDLS, CDR2 YYNGEE. This CDR3 has 17 amino acids. The trim removed 4 bases at V and 4 bases at J, leaving 8 bases unmatched. Based on the CDR3 plus reference TRBV9 and TRBJ2-1, the full variable domain is DSGVTQTPKHLITATGQRVTLRCSPRSGDLSVYWYQQSLDQGLQFLIQYYNGEERAKGNILERFSAQQFPDLHSELNLSSLELGDSALYFCASSHGLAGERYNEQFFGPGTRLTVL.

V usage is TRBV28 and J usage is TRBJ2-3; D uncertain. Looked up from germline, CDR1 is MDHEN and CDR2 is SYDVKM. This CDR3 has 11 residues. V was clipped by 5 bases and J by 5 bases, with 5 bases between them. CDR3 DNA: TGTGCCAGCAGTACGTTAGATACGCAGTATTTT. Translation: CASSTLDTQYF.

The J gene is TRBJ2-1, the V gene TRBV5-4; 8 nucleotides match TRBD1. V lost 6 bases, J lost 3 bases, and 8 bases stayed unmatched. Germline CDR1 SGHNT, CDR2 YYREEE (reference sequence). The CDR3 runs to 15 residues. The CDR3: CASTRQGNDYNEQFF. Written as DNA, the CDR3 is TGTGCCAGCACCCGACAGGGGAACGACTACAATGAGCAGTTCTTC. Variable domain in full (rest from reference TRBV5-4 and TRBJ2-1): ETGVTQSPTHLIKTRGQQVTLRCSSQSGHNTVSWYQQALGQGPQFIFQYYREEENGRGNFPPRFSGLQFPNYSSELNVNALELDDSALYLCASTRQGNDYNEQFFGPGTRLTVL.